This T cell receptor beta chain was retrieved from a study of T-cell reconstitution after alpha-beta-depleted transplantation in children. A few counts support this clonotype. Library preparation (for TCRbeta) was performed with unique molecular identifiers. TCRdb reprocessed the PCR reads with MiXCR, giving one entry per CDR3 protein. The sample lists 700,000 to 950,000 distinct CDR3 sequences, roughly 15% occurring once. V was pared by 0 bases and J by 3 bases, with 15 bases between. The CDR3 is 16 residues long. CDR1 LGHNA and CDR2 YNFKEQ come from the germline V gene. This sequence joins TRBV4-2 and TRBJ2-7, with a weak D call TRBD1 (6 bases). The clonotype comes from a male patient younger than 18 who had a stem cell transplant for acute lymphoblastic leukemia, so the T cells may come from the graft donor. The sample here was PBMCs, mostly from graft donor cells, taken 360 days after TCRalphabeta/CD19-depleted stem cell transplant. CDR3 bases: TGTGCCAGCAGCCAAGATGACAGGCAATCAAACTACGAGCAGTACTTC. Its protein product is CASSQDDRQSNYEQYF.